This entry lists 16 T cell receptor beta chains sequenced from one sample in a study of identical twins. A single record per CDR3 protein comes from TCRdb applying MiXCR to the 5' RACE reads. The table includes 700,000 or so distinct CDR3 sequences, over 8.5% detected once. The same data also contributed to another study, on yellow fever vaccine responses in identical twins.

The specimen sequenced was PBMCs. These TCRs come from a woman aged 18-30 years in good health.

This clonotype was found a few times. The V gene is TRBV4-3, the J gene TRBJ1-1; no definite D call. V lost 3 bases to trimming and J lost 0 bases, with 8 bases between them. CDR1 LGHNA and CDR2 YSLEER come from the germline V gene. The CDR3 loop spans 14 amino acids. The chain's CDR3 is CASSQRIVNTEAFF. CDR3 DNA sequence: TGCGCCAGCAGCCAGAGGATCGTGAACACTGAAGCTTTCTTT.

The chain employs TRBV11-2 and TRBJ2-7; 7 bases are shared with TRBD2. Germline V CDR1 and CDR2: SGHAT, FQNNGV. The CDR3 runs to 17 residues. V shed 8 bases and J 3 bases; nucleotides not matched to a gene: 19. The CDR3 DNA follows: TGTGCCAGCTTCCCTCCCCTCGGGGGGATCGGGAGCTACGAGCAGTACTTC. It codes for CASFPPLGGIGSYEQYF.

This clonotype was counted many times. The V call is TRBV29-1, the J call TRBJ2-7; D may correspond to TRBD1 or TRBD2 (6 bases each). The V and J ends lost 4 bases and 9 bases respectively, with 19 bases between them. Germline V gene sequence: CDR1 SQVTM, CDR2 ANQGSEA. The CDR3 runs to 13 residues. The CDR3 nucleotides are TGCAGCGTTGGAGGGCAGGGGACTGATTGGCAGTACTTC. This translates into CSVGGQGTDWQYF.

This clonotype was detected a few times. The chain combines TRBV20-1 with TRBJ2-7, with D unclear. The V end lost 3 bases, the J end lost 2 bases, and 17 bases lay between the germline ends. CDR1 and CDR2 from the germline V gene are DFQATT and SNEGSKA (reference sequence). This CDR3 is built from 15 residues. CDR3 amino acids: CSASQAHNTPYEQYF. The DNA of the CDR3 is TGCAGTGCTAGTCAGGCCCATAATACCCCCTACGAGCAGTACTTC.

There are a few counts of this clonotype. This sequence joins TRBV28 and TRBJ2-4, with D possibly matching TRBD2 (5 bases). Germline assignment: CDR1 MDHEN and CDR2 SYDVKM. Between the trimmed V and J ends, which lost 6 bases and 0 bases, there was a span of 24 bases. The CDR3 is 19 residues long. In nucleotides, the CDR3 is TGTGCCAGCAGCCATGGACTGGGCGGAGGAGAGGTAGCCAAAAACATTCAGTACTTC. Translating it yields CASSHGLGGGEVAKNIQYF.

This clonotype was counted between two and nine times. The chain links TRBV4-3 to TRBJ1-2; D remains unclear. The CDR3 totals 15 residues. Trimming took off 1 base at V and 5 bases at J, with 14 bases between the two ends. Looked up from germline, CDR1 is LGHNA and CDR2 is YSLEER. In DNA form, the CDR3 reads TGCGCCAGCAGCCAAGGGGTTGCAGGATCGTATGGCTACACCTTC. Protein: CASSQGVAGSYGYTF.

In this sample, this clonotype turned up many times. V usage is TRBV6-1 and J usage is TRBJ1-3; weak D call: TRBD1 (5 bases). The V gene lost 5 bases and the J gene lost 4 bases, with 15 bases spanning the gap. Germline V gene sequence: CDR1 MNHNS, CDR2 SASEGT. The CDR3 contains 15 residues. CDR3 amino acids: CASSKVGTEGNTIYF. The DNA of the CDR3 is TGTGCCAGCAGTAAGGTCGGGACGGAAGGAAACACCATATATTTT.

The V gene is TRBV20-1, the J gene TRBJ2-7; D tentatively fits TRBD1 or TRBD2 (5 bases each). V lost 0 bases to trimming and J lost 6 bases, with 9 bases between them. CDR1 DFQATT and CDR2 SNEGSKA come from the germline V gene (reference sequence). The CDR3 consists of 12 residues. CDR3 protein: CSARDMRGEQYF. The CDR3 bases are TGCAGTGCTAGAGATATGAGGGGCGAGCAGTACTTC.

This clonotype was seen repeatedly, ten times or more. The chain links TRBV6-5 to TRBJ2-3, with D possibly being TRBD2 (5 bases). The CDR3 is 17 amino acids. V was cut by 2 bases and J by 0 bases, with 15 bases left in between. Germline V gene sequence: CDR1 MNHEY, CDR2 SVGAGI. The CDR3 DNA sequence: TGTGCCAGCAGTTACCCCCTACTAGAAACTAGCACAGATACGCAGTATTTT. Amino acids: CASSYPLLETSTDTQYF.

Many counts were recorded for this clonotype. This sequence joins TRBV29-1 and TRBJ2-2; no clear D gene. Trimming removed 6 bases at V and 6 bases at J, with 8 bases between. CDR1 and CDR2 (germline): SQVTM, ANQGSEA. The CDR3 loop spans 11 amino acids. CDR3 sequence reads: CSVNTAGELFF. CDR3 in DNA: TGCAGCGTGAACACAGCCGGGGAGCTGTTTTTT.

This clonotype has a count of ten or more. The chain couples TRBV12-3 or TRBV12-4 to TRBJ1-6, with D possibly TRBD1 on 6 matching bases. Trimming pared 6 bases from V and 8 bases from J, leaving 20 bases between. This CDR3 comprises 16 residues. CDR3 DNA sequence: TGTGCCAGCAGCCTAAACCTAGGGGGGGGAGATTCACCCCTCCACTTT. Translating gives CASSLNLGGGDSPLHF.

The sample holds many counts of this clonotype. The chain couples TRBV12-3 or TRBV12-4 to TRBJ2-3; no clear D gene. The germline V and J ends were trimmed by 1 base and 5 bases, with 10 bases remaining between them. The CDR3 sequence is 14 residues long. Here the CDR3 DNA reads TGTGCCAGCAGTTTAGGGAGAGCTGAAGATACGCAGTATTTT. Residues: CASSLGRAEDTQYF.

The table lists this clonotype with a few counts. This chain uses TRBV5-1 with TRBJ1-4; D is uncertain. Germline lookup yields CDR1 SGHRS and CDR2 YFSETQ. Trimming stripped 4 bases from V and 6 bases from J, with 16 bases between. The length of the CDR3 is 15 residues. The CDR3 DNA reads TGCGCCAGCAGCCGAGGTGCAGATTCTTATGAAAAACTGTTTTTT. This codes for CASSRGADSYEKLFF.

The V and J genes are TRBV20-1 and TRBJ2-7; TRBD2 aligns across 10 bases. V shed 3 bases, J shed 1 base, and the junction held 6 bases outside the gene matches. Germline V gene data show CDR1 as DFQATT and CDR2 as SNEGSKA (reference sequence). This CDR3 is built from 15 residues. The DNA for the CDR3 is TGCAGTGCTAGGGGGCCTAGCGGGGGTTCCTACGAGCAGTACTTC. This translates into CSARGPSGGSYEQYF.

This clonotype has just a few counts. The chain links TRBV20-1 to TRBJ2-7; tentatively, D is TRBD1 (5 bases). V was trimmed by 0 bases and J by 7 bases, leaving 16 bases between them. The CDR3 sequence is 14 residues long. Germline V gene data show CDR1 as DFQATT and CDR2 as SNEGSKA (reference sequence). The CDR3 region has the DNA TGCAGTGCTAGAGAATCAGGGTCCGAGGTGGAGCAGTACTTC. It codes for CSARESGSEVEQYF.

This clonotype was picked up a small number of times. V and J are TRBV9 and TRBJ1-2; tentative D call: TRBD1 (5 bases). The CDR3 runs 14 residues. The germline V and J ends were trimmed by 2 bases and 2 bases, with 10 bases remaining between them. Germline V CDR1 and CDR2: SGDLS, YYNGEE. The CDR3: CASSVSRVNYGYTF. The CDR3 DNA sequence: TGTGCCAGCAGCGTTTCCAGGGTGAACTATGGCTACACCTTC.